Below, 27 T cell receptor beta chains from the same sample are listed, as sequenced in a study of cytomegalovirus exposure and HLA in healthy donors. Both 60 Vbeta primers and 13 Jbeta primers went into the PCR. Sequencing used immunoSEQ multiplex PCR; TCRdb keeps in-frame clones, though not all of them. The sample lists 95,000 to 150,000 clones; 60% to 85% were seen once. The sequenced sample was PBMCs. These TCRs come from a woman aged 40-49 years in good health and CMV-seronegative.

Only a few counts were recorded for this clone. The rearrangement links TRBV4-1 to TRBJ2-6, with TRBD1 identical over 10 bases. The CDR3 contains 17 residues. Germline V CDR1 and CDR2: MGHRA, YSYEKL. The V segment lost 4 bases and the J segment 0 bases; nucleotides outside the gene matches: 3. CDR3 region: CASSPRTGGSGANVLTF. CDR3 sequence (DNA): TGCGCCAGCAGCCCCCGGACAGGGGGCTCTGGGGCCAACGTCCTGACTTTC.

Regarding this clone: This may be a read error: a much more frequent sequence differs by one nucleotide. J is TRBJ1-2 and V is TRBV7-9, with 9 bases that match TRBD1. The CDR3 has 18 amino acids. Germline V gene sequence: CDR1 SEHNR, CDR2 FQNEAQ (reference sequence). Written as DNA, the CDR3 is TGTTCCAGCAGCATGGAATACGCTCCGGGACAGGGAAAACGCGGCTACACCTTC. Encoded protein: CSSSMEYAPGQGKRGYTF.

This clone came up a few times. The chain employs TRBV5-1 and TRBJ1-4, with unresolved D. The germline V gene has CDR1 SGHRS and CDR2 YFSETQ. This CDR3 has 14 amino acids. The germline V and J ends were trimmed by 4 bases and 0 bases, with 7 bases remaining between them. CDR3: CASSPNPTNEKLFF. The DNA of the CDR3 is TGCGCCAGCAGCCCTAACCCAACTAATGAAAAACTGTTTTTT.

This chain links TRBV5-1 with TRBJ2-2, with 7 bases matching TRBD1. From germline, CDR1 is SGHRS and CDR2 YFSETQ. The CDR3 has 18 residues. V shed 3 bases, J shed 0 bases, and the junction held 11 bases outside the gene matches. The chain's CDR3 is CASSYRSTGAANTGELFF. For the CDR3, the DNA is TGCGCCAGCAGCTACAGAAGCACAGGGGCCGCGAACACCGGGGAGCTGTTTTTT.

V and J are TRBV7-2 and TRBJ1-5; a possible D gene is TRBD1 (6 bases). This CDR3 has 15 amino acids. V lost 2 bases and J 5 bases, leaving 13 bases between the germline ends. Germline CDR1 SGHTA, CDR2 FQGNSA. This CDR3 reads CASSLRGGADQPQHF. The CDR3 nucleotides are TGTGCCAGCAGCTTAAGGGGGGGCGCGGATCAGCCCCAGCATTTT. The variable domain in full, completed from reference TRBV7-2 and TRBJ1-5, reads GAGVSQSPSNKVTEKGKDVELRCDPISGHTALYWYRQSLGQGLEFLIYFQGNSAPDKSGLPSDRFSAERTGGSVSTLTIQRTQQEDSAVYLCASSLRGGADQPQHFGDGTRLSIL.

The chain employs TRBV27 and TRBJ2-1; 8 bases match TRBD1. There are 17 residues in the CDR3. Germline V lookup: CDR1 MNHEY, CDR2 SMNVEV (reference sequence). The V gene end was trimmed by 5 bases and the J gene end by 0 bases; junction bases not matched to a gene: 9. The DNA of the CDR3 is TGTGCCAGCAGTCCCCGGACAGGGCTAACCTCCTACAATGAGCAGTTCTTC. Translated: CASSPRTGLTSYNEQFF.

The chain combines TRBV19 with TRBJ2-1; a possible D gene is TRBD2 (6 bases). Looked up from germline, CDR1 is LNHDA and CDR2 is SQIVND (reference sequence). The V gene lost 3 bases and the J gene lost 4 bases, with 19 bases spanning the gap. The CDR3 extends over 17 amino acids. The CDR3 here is CASSMELAPYGYNEQFF. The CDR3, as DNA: TGTGCCAGTAGTATGGAGCTAGCGCCCTATGGGTACAATGAGCAGTTCTTC.

CDR3 nucleotide sequence: TGTGCCAGCAGTCGCGGGCCTAATGAAAAACTGTTTTTT. The encoded protein is CASSRGPNEKLFF. The V call is TRBV6-5, the J call TRBJ1-4, with unresolved D. V was shortened by 5 bases and J by 3 bases, with 7 bases between the two germline ends. CDR3 length: 13 residues. Germline loops: CDR1 MNHEY, CDR2 SVGAGI.

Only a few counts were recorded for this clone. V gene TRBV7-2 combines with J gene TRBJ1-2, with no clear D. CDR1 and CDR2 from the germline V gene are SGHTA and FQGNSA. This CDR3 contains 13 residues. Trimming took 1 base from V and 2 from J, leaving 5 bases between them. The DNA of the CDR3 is TGTGCCAGCAGCTTAGGAGAGAACTATGGCTACACCTTC. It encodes CASSLGENYGYTF.

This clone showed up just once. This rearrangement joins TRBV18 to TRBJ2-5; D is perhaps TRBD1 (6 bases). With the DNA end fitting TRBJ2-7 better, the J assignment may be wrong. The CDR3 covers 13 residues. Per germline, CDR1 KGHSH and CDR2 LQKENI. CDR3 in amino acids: CASSPDRSYEQYF. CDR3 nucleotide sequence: TGTGCCAGCTCACCAGACAGGAGTTACGAGCAGTACTTC.

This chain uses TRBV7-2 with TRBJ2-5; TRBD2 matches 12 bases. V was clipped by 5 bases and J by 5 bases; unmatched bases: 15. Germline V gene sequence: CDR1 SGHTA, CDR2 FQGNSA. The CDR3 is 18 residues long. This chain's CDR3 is CASSPRPLLAGGLETQYF. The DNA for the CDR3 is TGTGCCAGCAGCCCTCGACCTCTACTAGCGGGAGGACTGGAGACCCAGTACTTC.

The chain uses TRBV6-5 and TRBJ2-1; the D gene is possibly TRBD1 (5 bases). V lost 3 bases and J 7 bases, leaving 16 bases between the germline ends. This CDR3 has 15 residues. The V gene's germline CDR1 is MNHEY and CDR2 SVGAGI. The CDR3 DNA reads TGTGCCAGCAGTTATTCAATAATACAGGAGAATGAGCAGTTCTTC. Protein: CASSYSIIQENEQFF.

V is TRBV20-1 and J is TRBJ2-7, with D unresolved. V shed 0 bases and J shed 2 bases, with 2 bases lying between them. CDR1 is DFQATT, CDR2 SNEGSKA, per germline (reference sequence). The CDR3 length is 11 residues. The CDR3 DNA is TGCAGTGCTAGAGACACCTACGAGCAGTACTTC. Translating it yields CSARDTYEQYF.

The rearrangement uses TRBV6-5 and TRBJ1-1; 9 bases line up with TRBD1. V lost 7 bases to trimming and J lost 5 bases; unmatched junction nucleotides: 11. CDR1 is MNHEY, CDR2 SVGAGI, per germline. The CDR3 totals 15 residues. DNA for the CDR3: TGTGCCAGCACCAACAGGGGGCTAAGTTGGACTGAAGCTTTCTTT. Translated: CASTNRGLSWTEAFF.

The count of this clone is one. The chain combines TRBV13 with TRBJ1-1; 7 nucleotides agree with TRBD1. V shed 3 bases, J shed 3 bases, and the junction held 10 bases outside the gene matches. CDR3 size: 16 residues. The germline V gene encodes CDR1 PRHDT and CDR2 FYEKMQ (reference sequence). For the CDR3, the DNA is TGTGCCAGCAGCTTTTATGTCGACAGGGTTGACACTGAAGCTTTCTTT. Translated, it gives CASSFYVDRVDTEAFF.

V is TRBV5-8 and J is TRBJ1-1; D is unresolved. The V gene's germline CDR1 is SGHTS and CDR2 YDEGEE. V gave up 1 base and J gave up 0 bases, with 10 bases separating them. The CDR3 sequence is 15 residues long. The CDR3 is CASSLLGVVNTEAFF. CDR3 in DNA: TGTGCCAGCAGCTTGTTAGGAGTGGTGAACACTGAAGCTTTCTTT.

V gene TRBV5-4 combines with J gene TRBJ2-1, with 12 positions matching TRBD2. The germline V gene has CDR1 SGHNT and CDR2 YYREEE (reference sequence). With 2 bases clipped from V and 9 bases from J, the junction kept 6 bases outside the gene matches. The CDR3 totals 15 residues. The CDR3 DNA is TGTGCCAGCAGCTTACCGGCACTAGCGGGAGGTGAGCAGTTCTTC. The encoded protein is CASSLPALAGGEQFF.

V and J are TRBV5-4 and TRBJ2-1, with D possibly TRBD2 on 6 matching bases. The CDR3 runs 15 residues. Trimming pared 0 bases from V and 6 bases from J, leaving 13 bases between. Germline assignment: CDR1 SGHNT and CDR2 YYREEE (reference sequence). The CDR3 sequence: CASSLGGRTINEQFF. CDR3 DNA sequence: TGTGCCAGCAGCTTGGGTGGGAGGACGATCAATGAGCAGTTCTTC.

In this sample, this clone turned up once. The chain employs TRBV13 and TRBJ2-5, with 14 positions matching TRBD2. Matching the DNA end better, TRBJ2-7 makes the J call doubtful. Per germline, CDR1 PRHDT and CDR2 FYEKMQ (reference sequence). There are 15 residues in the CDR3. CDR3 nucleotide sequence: TGTGCCAGCAGAAGGGGACTAGCGGGAGCCTACGAGCAGTACTTC. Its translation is CASRRGLAGAYEQYF.

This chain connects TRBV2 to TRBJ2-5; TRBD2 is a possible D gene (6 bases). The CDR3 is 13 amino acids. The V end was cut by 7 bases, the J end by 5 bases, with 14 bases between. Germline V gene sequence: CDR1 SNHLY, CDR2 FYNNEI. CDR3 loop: CASTRWEVETQYF. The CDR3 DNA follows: TGTGCCAGCACCCGATGGGAGGTGGAGACCCAGTACTTC.

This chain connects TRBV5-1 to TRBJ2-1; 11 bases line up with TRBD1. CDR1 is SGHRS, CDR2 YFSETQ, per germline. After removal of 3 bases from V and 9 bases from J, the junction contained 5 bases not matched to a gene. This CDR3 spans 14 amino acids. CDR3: CASSSGQGASEQFF. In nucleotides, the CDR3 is TGCGCCAGCAGCTCCGGACAGGGGGCTAGTGAGCAGTTCTTC.

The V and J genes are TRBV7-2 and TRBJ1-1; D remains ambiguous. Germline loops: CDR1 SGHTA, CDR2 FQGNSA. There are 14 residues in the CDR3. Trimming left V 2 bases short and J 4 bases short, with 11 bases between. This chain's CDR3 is CASSLRSTGTEAFF. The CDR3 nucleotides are TGTGCCAGCAGCTTAAGGTCGACGGGCACTGAAGCTTTCTTT. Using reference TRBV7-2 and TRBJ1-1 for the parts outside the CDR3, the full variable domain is GAGVSQSPSNKVTEKGKDVELRCDPISGHTALYWYRQSLGQGLEFLIYFQGNSAPDKSGLPSDRFSAERTGGSVSTLTIQRTQQEDSAVYLCASSLRSTGTEAFFGQGTRLTVV.

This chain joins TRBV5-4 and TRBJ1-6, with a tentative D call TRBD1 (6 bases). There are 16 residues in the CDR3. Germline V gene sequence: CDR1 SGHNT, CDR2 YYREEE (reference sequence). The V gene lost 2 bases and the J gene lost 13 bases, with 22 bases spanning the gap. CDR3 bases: TGTGCCAGCAGCTTTGACGTAGGACAGTCCGTCGGTCCCCTCCACTTT. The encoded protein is CASSFDVGQSVGPLHF.

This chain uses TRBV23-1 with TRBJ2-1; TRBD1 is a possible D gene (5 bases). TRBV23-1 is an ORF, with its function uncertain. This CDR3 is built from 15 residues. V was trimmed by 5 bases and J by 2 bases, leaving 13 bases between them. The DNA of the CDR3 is TGCGCCAGCAGTGAATTGAACAGGCCCTACAATGAGCAGTTCTTC. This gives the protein CASSELNRPYNEQFF.

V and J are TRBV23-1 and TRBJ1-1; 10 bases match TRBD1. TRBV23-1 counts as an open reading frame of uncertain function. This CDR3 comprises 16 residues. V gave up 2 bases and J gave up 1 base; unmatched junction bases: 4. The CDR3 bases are TGCGCCAGCAGTCAAGGGACAGGGGCCCCGAACACTGAAGCTTTCTTT. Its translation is CASSQGTGAPNTEAFF.

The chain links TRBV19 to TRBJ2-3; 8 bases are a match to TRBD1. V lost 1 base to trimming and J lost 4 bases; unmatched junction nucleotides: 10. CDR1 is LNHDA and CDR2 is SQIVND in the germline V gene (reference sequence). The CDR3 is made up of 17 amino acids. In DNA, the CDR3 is TGTGCCAGTAGTATAGGGCCCCGACAGGGGATGCCAGATACGCAGTATTTT. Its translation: CASSIGPRQGMPDTQYF.

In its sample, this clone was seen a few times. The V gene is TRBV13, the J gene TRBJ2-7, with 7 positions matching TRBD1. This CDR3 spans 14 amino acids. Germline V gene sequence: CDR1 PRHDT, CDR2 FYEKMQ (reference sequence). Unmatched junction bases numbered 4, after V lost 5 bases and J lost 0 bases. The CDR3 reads CASSGQVSSYEQYF. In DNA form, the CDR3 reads TGTGCCAGCAGCGGACAGGTTAGCTCCTACGAGCAGTACTTC.